This TCR beta chain was captured by sequencing in a study of blood T cell repertoires in COVID-19. Across the whole study: The origin of the acute and convalescent COVID-19 samples was the United States, Italy and Spain. PBMCs, B-cell-depleted T cells, or T cells were the source of the cDNA or gDNA that made up the material.

TCRdb's table, derived via immunoSEQ multiplex PCR, lists solely in-frame clones and lacks some. The sample has nearly 250,000 clones, approximately 89% seen once. The V end lost 6 bases, the J end lost 4 bases, and 15 bases lay between the germline ends. Germline V gene sequence: CDR1 MDHEN, CDR2 SYDVKM. This CDR3 spans 14 amino acids. Source material: peripheral blood. V gene TRBV28 combines with J gene TRBJ1-2; D is ambiguous. The sequence derives from a woman aged 55-69 years who had recovered from COVID-19. The CDR3 nucleotides read TGTGCCAGCAGCCCTCCTGCCACAAGCTATGGCTACACCTTC. Its protein is CASSPPATSYGYTF.